The 26 T cell receptor beta chains given below trace back to one sample, sequenced in a study of T cell responses to AZD1222 COVID-19 vaccine. The protocol was immunoSEQ multiplex PCR, while the TCRdb copy is restricted to in-frame clones and leaves out a portion. The sample has tens of thousands of clones; roughly 80% are singletons. Specimen: peripheral blood, collected on day 0 of AZD1222 vaccination. The source of these receptors is an adult in good health.

This sequence joins TRBV5-1 and TRBJ2-1; TRBD1 agrees at 11 bases. V shed 3 bases and J 8 bases; nucleotides not matched to a gene: 7. The V gene's germline CDR1 is SGHRS and CDR2 YFSETQ. The CDR3 loop spans 15 amino acids. The CDR3 DNA sequence: TGCGCCAGCAGCTCCTGGACAGGGGGCGTGGATGAGCAGTTCTTC. It yields the protein CASSSWTGGVDEQFF.

This clone was found once. V is TRBV6-5 and J is TRBJ1-1; no reliable D call. The CDR3 loop spans 14 amino acids. The ends were cut back, 7 bases at V and 0 bases at J, with 12 bases in the middle. CDR1 and CDR2 (germline): MNHEY, SVGAGI. In DNA form, the CDR3 reads TGTGCCAGCACATACAGTCTACTGAACACTGAAGCTTTCTTT. Its protein is CASTYSLLNTEAFF.

This rearrangement joins TRBV13 to TRBJ2-1; 9 bases map to TRBD2. The CDR3 runs to 16 residues. The germline CDR1 and CDR2 sequences are PRHDT and FYEKMQ (reference sequence). V lost 2 bases to trimming and J lost 7 bases; unmatched junction nucleotides: 9. Here the CDR3 DNA reads TGTGCCAGCAGCTTACGTTCCGCGGGGGGGCGAAATGAGCAGTTCTTC. Protein product: CASSLRSAGGRNEQFF.

The V and J genes are TRBV21-1 and TRBJ1-5; the table calls TRBD1, which could not be checked here. TRBV21-1 is reported as a pseudogene. The CDR3 spans 17 residues. The chain's CDR3 is CASSEPGTGWKNQPQHF. DNA of the CDR3: TGTGCCAGCAGCGAACCCGGGACAGGGTGGAAAAATCAGCCCCAGCATTTT.

This clone was detected only once. J is TRBJ1-2 and V is TRBV29-1; possible D gene TRBD1, 6 bases. The CDR3 covers 15 residues. Trimming removed 3 bases at V and 4 bases at J, with 18 bases between. Germline loops: CDR1 SQVTM, CDR2 ANQGSEA. DNA for the CDR3: TGCAGCGTTGATTTGGGTCAGGGGCGAGGCTATGGCTACACCTTC. It codes for CSVDLGQGRGYGYTF.

As to this clone: The identical CDR3 is also encoded by other nucleotide sequences in the sample. CDR3 DNA: TGTGCCAGTAGTATGTCAGGAGGCAATCAGCCCCAGCATTTT. Protein product: CASSMSGGNQPQHF. V is TRBV19 and J is TRBJ1-5, with D unresolved. Trimming stripped 3 bases from V and 2 bases from J, with 8 bases between. In germline, CDR1 is LNHDA, CDR2 SQIVND (reference sequence). The CDR3 is made up of 14 amino acids.

This clone has a single count. This chain joins TRBV6-5 and TRBJ2-3; D call uncertain. The CDR3 spans 13 residues. V dropped 3 bases and J dropped 5 bases, with 9 bases sitting between them. CDR1 and CDR2 (germline): MNHEY, SVGAGI. The CDR3 region is CASSYHSGDTQYF. CDR3 coding DNA: TGTGCCAGCAGTTATCACAGTGGAGATACGCAGTATTTT.

The chain has TRBV30 and TRBJ1-1; 7 bases line up with TRBD1. The length of the CDR3 is 14 residues. CDR1 is GTSNPN and CDR2 is SVGIG in the germline V gene (reference sequence). The ends lost 3 bases at V and 9 bases at J; junction bases unmatched: 13. The CDR3 sequence: CAWRGDRAISQAFF. The CDR3 bases are TGTGCCTGGAGGGGAGACAGGGCTATTTCACAAGCTTTCTTT. Full variable domain (remainder filled in from reference TRBV30 and TRBJ1-1): SQTIHQWPATLVQPVGSPLSLECTVEGTSNPNLYWYRQAAGRGLQLLFYSVGIGQISSEVPQNLSASRPQDRQFILSSKKLLLSDSGFYLCAWRGDRAISQAFFGQGTRLTVV.

This sequence joins TRBV21-1 and TRBJ2-5; TRBD2 was called by the table and not checked on the DNA. TRBV21-1 is assigned pseudogene status. The CDR3 runs 17 residues. CDR3 protein: CASSPHSGRVKQETQYF. The CDR3 region has the DNA TGTGCCAGCAGCCCACACTCTGGGAGGGTGAAACAAGAGACCCAGTACTTC.

The gene calls are TRBV3-1 (or the pseudogene TRBV3-2) and TRBJ2-2, with a tentative D call TRBD1 (7 bases). Germline values: CDR1 LGHDT, CDR2 YNNKEL (reference sequence). The CDR3 covers 17 residues. The V end lost 0 bases, the J end lost 4 bases, and 15 bases lay between the germline ends. Written as DNA, the CDR3 is TGTGCCAGCAGCCAAGATCCGTACAGGGGACTCACCGGGGAGCTGTTTTTT. Translation gives CASSQDPYRGLTGELFF.

The chain links TRBV6-2 or TRBV6-3 to TRBJ1-6; TRBD1 aligns across 12 bases. Germline-derived CDR1 and CDR2 are MNHEY and SVGEGT. This CDR3 spans 17 amino acids. Trimming removed 6 bases from V and 10 bases from J; junction bases left unmatched: 13. The CDR3 coding sequence is TGTGCCAGCAGCCGAACCGGGACAGGGGGCTCATACTCACCCCTCCACTTT. Translating it yields CASSRTGTGGSYSPLHF.

The chain carries TRBV4-1 and TRBJ2-1; either TRBD1 or TRBD2 may fit D (5 bases each). Germline CDR1 and CDR2: MGHRA and YSYEKL. The CDR3 spans 14 residues. Trimming removed 1 base from V and 10 bases from J, with 14 bases in between. For the CDR3, the DNA is TGCGCCAGCAGCCAAGCGTTCCAGGGCGGGGAGCAGTTCTTC. Translated, it gives CASSQAFQGGEQFF.

The rearrangement links TRBV7-9 to TRBJ2-2, with TRBD2 matching over 8 bases. The CDR3 contains 15 residues. The V gene's germline CDR1 is SEHNR and CDR2 FQNEAQ (reference sequence). The J segment lost 8 bases and the V segment lost 4 bases, leaving 9 bases of the junction unmatched. CDR3 sequence reads: CASSSLERESGELFF. The CDR3 nucleotides are TGTGCCAGCAGCTCTTTGGAGCGGGAGAGTGGGGAGCTGTTTTTT.

The chain combines TRBV13 with TRBJ1-1, with a weak D call TRBD1 (6 bases). The CDR3 is 14 amino acids. Trimming shortened V by 4 bases and J by 2 bases, and 11 bases separated the two germline ends. The germline CDR1 and CDR2 sequences are PRHDT and FYEKMQ (reference sequence). CDR3 nucleotides: TGTGCCAGCAGCTCATACAGGGATAACACTGAAGCTTTCTTT. Translation: CASSSYRDNTEAFF. Drawing the rest from reference TRBV13 and TRBJ1-1, the complete variable domain is AAGVIQSPRHLIKEKRETATLKCYPIPRHDTVYWYQQGPGQDPQFLISFYEKMQSDKGSIPDRFSAQQFSDYHSELNMSSLELGDSALYFCASSSYRDNTEAFFGQGTRLTVV.

The gene calls are TRBV12-3 or TRBV12-4 and TRBJ1-5, with TRBD1 identical over 8 bases. V was pared by 6 bases and J by 7 bases, with 2 bases of the junction left unmatched. The CDR3 sequence is 12 residues long. CDR3 amino acids: CASSNRGQPQHF. The CDR3 DNA reads TGTGCCAGCAGCAACAGGGGGCAGCCCCAGCATTTT.

The count of this clone is one. The chain uses TRBV7-2 and TRBJ2-6; a weak D match, TRBD1 (5 bases). This CDR3 has 17 residues. V gave up 0 bases and J gave up 1 base, with 10 bases separating them. In germline, CDR1 is SGHTA, CDR2 FQGNSA. CDR3 sequence (DNA): TGTGCCAGCAGCTTAGCGACAGTACGGTCTGGGGCCAACGTCCTGACTTTC. It is translated as CASSLATVRSGANVLTF.

The chain carries TRBV18 and TRBJ2-1; D is undetermined. This CDR3 is 17 amino acids long. Trimming shortened V by 0 bases and J by 2 bases, and 14 bases separated the two germline ends. Germline lookup yields CDR1 KGHSH and CDR2 LQKENI. The CDR3 here is CASSPPVSRIAYNEQFF. The CDR3 DNA follows: TGTGCCAGCTCACCACCGGTATCGCGGATCGCCTACAATGAGCAGTTCTTC.

This clone was counted a single time. In DNA form, the CDR3 reads TGTGCCAGCAGAGCCTATAATTCACCCCTCCACTTT. This translates into CASRAYNSPLHF. The chain has TRBV12-3 or TRBV12-4 and TRBJ1-6; the D is unclear. Deletions cut 6 bases from V and 2 bases from J, with 2 bases between. The CDR3 consists of 12 residues.

The sample holds one count of this clone. The V and J genes are TRBV7-8 and TRBJ2-3; perhaps TRBD1 as D (6 bases). There are 14 residues in the CDR3. Germline V gene data show CDR1 as SGHVS and CDR2 as FQNEAQ. Trimming removed 6 bases at V and 2 bases at J, with 12 bases between. The CDR3 here is CASRYDRSTDTQYF. Written as DNA, the CDR3 is TGTGCCAGCAGATACGACAGGTCCACAGATACGCAGTATTTT.

This clone was counted only a few times. The chain uses TRBV2 and TRBJ1-5; TRBD1 might be the D (5 bases). Germline CDR1 reads SNHLY; CDR2 reads FYNNEI. This CDR3 is 13 amino acids long. V was clipped by 10 bases and J by 4 bases, with 14 bases between them. In DNA form, the CDR3 reads TGTGCCACCTCGGGAGGGGCAAATCAGCCCCAGCATTTT. Its translation is CATSGGANQPQHF. Filled out from reference TRBV2 and TRBJ1-5, the complete variable domain reads EPEVTQTPSHQVTQMGQEVILRCVPISNHLYFYWYRQILGQKVEFLVSFYNNEISEKSEIFDDQFSVERPDGSNFTLKIRSTKLEDSAMYFCATSGGANQPQHFGDGTRLSIL.

The genes are TRBV3-1 (or the pseudogene TRBV3-2) and TRBJ1-4; D remains ambiguous. V was shortened by 4 bases and J by 6 bases, with 3 bases between the two germline ends. The CDR3 spans 11 residues. Per the germline V gene, CDR1 is LGHDT and CDR2 is YNNKEL (reference sequence). The CDR3 loop reads CASSLDEKLFF. The CDR3 coding sequence is TGTGCCAGCAGCCTCGATGAAAAACTGTTTTTT.

The sample holds a few counts of this clone. The chain couples TRBV7-9 to TRBJ1-4; a weak D match, TRBD1 (5 bases). V was pared by 5 bases and J by 5 bases, with 15 bases between. The CDR3 length is 15 residues. Germline V lookup: CDR1 SEHNR, CDR2 FQNEAQ (reference sequence). CDR3 sequence: CASSLGGRGNEKLFF. CDR3 DNA sequence: TGTGCCAGCAGCCTCGGGGGAAGGGGAAATGAAAAACTGTTTTTT.

This sequence joins TRBV9 and TRBJ1-2, with 9 nucleotides matching TRBD1. The CDR3 extends over 15 amino acids. Germline CDR1 and CDR2: SGDLS and YYNGEE. The J segment lost 3 bases and the V segment lost 3 bases, leaving 6 bases of the junction unmatched. The CDR3 loop reads CASSGTGDYYYGYTF. The CDR3, as DNA: TGTGCCAGCAGCGGGACAGGGGACTATTACTATGGCTACACCTTC. The variable domain in full, with the rest retrieved from reference TRBV9 and TRBJ1-2, is DSGVTQTPKHLITATGQRVTLRCSPRSGDLSVYWYQQSLDQGLQFLIQYYNGEERAKGNILERFSAQQFPDLHSELNLSSLELGDSALYFCASSGTGDYYYGYTFGSGTRLTVV.

This clone was observed once. The chain joins TRBV19 to TRBJ2-1; 16 bases match TRBD2. Germline V gene data show CDR1 as LNHDA and CDR2 as SQIVND (reference sequence). The CDR3 runs to 17 residues. Trimming at V came to 9 bases and at J to 9 bases, leaving 14 bases not matched to a gene. CDR3 sequence reads: CASVPPGLAGGSSEQFF. CDR3 in DNA: TGTGCCAGCGTACCTCCGGGACTAGCGGGGGGGTCGAGTGAGCAGTTCTTC.

The V and J genes are TRBV5-8 and TRBJ2-1; 11 bases agree with TRBD2. The V gene's germline CDR1 is SGHTS and CDR2 YDEGEE. The CDR3 covers 17 residues. The V and J ends lost 1 base and 7 bases, in that order; junction bases with no gene match: 10. The CDR3 is CASSLRILAGGGNEQFF. The CDR3 DNA is TGTGCCAGCAGCTTGCGAATTCTAGCGGGGGGCGGAAATGAGCAGTTCTTC.

Only a few counts were recorded for this clone. The chain is built from TRBV9 and TRBJ1-6; perhaps TRBD1 as D (6 bases). The CDR3 covers 17 residues. From germline, CDR1 is SGDLS and CDR2 YYNGEE. V lost 0 bases and J lost 7, with 17 bases in between. The CDR3 region is CASSVDQAGAPNSPLHF. For the CDR3, the DNA is TGTGCCAGCAGCGTAGATCAGGCAGGGGCCCCAAATTCACCCCTCCACTTT.